Below are 16 T cell receptor beta chains sequenced from a single sample in a study of control samples from healthy donors and cancer patients. Measured with immunoSEQ multiplex PCR; TCRdb has only the in-frame clones, and not every one. This sample yields under 450,000 clones, of which around nine tenths are seen a single time; 5% to 7% belongs to the top ten. The sample consisted of PBMCs. These receptors were taken from a man aged 35 to 55 with head and neck cancer.

J is TRBJ1-1 and V is TRBV11-3; possible D gene TRBD1, 5 bases. Per germline, CDR1 SGHNT and CDR2 YENEEA. CDR3 size: 13 residues. Deletions cut 3 bases from V and 1 base from J, with 6 bases between. CDR3 amino acids: CASSLQGNTEAFF. The CDR3 DNA reads TGTGCCAGCAGCTTGCAGGGGAACACTGAAGCTTTCTTT.

The V and J genes are TRBV7-3 and TRBJ2-7; D tentatively reads TRBD1 or TRBD2 (6 bases each). Per germline, CDR1 SGHTA and CDR2 FQGTGA. The CDR3 is 14 residues long. V gave up 2 bases and J gave up 4 bases, with 12 bases separating them. Here the CDR3 DNA reads TGTGCCAGCAGCTTACACGGGGGCACTTACGAGCAGTACTTC. This encodes CASSLHGGTYEQYF.

Comment on this clone: Within the sample, other DNA sequences also encode this same CDR3. This chain uses TRBV27 with TRBJ1-2; D may be TRBD1 (5 bases). Trimming removed 2 bases at V and 6 bases at J, with 7 bases between. The CDR3 is 12 amino acids. CDR1 and CDR2 from the germline V gene are MNHEY and SMNVEV (reference sequence). CDR3 region: CASSLTGNGYTF. The DNA for the CDR3 is TGTGCCAGCAGTTTAACAGGCAATGGCTACACCTTC.

V is TRBV5-1 and J is TRBJ2-7; possible D gene TRBD2, 5 bases. Germline values: CDR1 SGHRS, CDR2 YFSETQ. The V and J ends lost 7 bases and 5 bases respectively, with 19 bases between them. The CDR3 is 14 residues long. CDR3 amino acids: CASLSGSGLNEQYF. The CDR3 DNA is TGCGCCAGCCTCTCCGGATCCGGACTCAACGAGCAGTACTTC.

V is TRBV5-4 and J is TRBJ1-2; no firm D call. There are 14 residues in the CDR3. The V gene lost 2 bases and the J gene lost 3 bases, with 11 bases spanning the gap. Germline lookup yields CDR1 SGHNT and CDR2 YYREEE (reference sequence). This chain's CDR3 is CASSLEVGDYGYTF. In nucleotides, the CDR3 is TGTGCCAGCAGCTTAGAGGTTGGCGACTATGGCTACACCTTC.

The chain links TRBV19 to TRBJ1-2, with D hard to call. This CDR3 region has 13 residues. Germline assignment: CDR1 LNHDA and CDR2 SQIVND (reference sequence). V lost 6 bases and J 8 bases, leaving 16 bases between the germline ends. The CDR3 DNA reads TGTGCCAGTAGGAGCGACCAGGCGGCGGGCTACACCTTC. It encodes CASRSDQAAGYTF.

This clone was recorded only once. The chain employs TRBV3-1 (or the pseudogene TRBV3-2) and TRBJ2-1, with D maybe TRBD2 (6 bases). Trimming pared 4 bases from V and 5 bases from J, leaving 6 bases between. Germline V gives CDR1 LGHDT, CDR2 YNNKEL (reference sequence). The CDR3 consists of 12 residues. The CDR3 sequence: CASSLADNEQFF. In nucleotides, the CDR3 is TGTGCCAGCAGCCTAGCGGACAATGAGCAGTTCTTC.

This clone was detected only once. The chain joins TRBV5-4 to TRBJ1-4; D is unclear. Germline V gene sequence: CDR1 SGHNT, CDR2 YYREEE (reference sequence). V gave up 3 bases and J gave up 6 bases, with 12 bases separating them. CDR3 size: 14 residues. The CDR3: CASSSTTRDEKLFF. The DNA of the CDR3 is TGTGCCAGCAGCTCAACTACGAGGGATGAAAAACTGTTTTTT.

The chain couples TRBV11-3 to TRBJ2-3; no reliable D call. This CDR3 is built from 14 residues. Germline lookup yields CDR1 SGHNT and CDR2 YENEEA. Trimming took 0 bases from V and 1 from J, leaving 5 bases between them. The CDR3 loop reads CASSLEGRTDTQYF. CDR3 in DNA: TGTGCCAGCAGCTTAGAGGGCCGCACAGATACGCAGTATTTT.

The chain links TRBV7-2 to TRBJ2-7, with D perhaps matching TRBD2 (5 bases). The CDR3 loop spans 14 amino acids. V was trimmed by 4 bases and J by 5 bases, leaving 15 bases between them. Germline CDR1 reads SGHTA; CDR2 reads FQGNSA. CDR3 residues: CASSSRGASDEQYF. DNA of the CDR3: TGTGCCAGCAGCTCCCGGGGAGCGAGCGACGAGCAGTACTTC.

The chain links TRBV4-2 to TRBJ1-1; no firm D call. V was shortened by 0 bases and J by 1 base, with 3 bases between the two germline ends. The CDR3 spans 13 residues. CDR1 and CDR2 (germline): LGHNA, YNFKEQ. Here the CDR3 reads CASSQDPNTEAFF. The CDR3 nucleotides are TGTGCCAGCAGCCAAGATCCGAACACTGAAGCTTTCTTT.

The count of this clone is one. The genes are TRBV6-6 and TRBJ1-3; 9 bases match TRBD1. J was trimmed by 9 bases and V by 2 bases; bases with no gene match: 8. Germline CDR1 reads MNHNY; CDR2 reads SVGAGI (reference sequence). This CDR3 has 15 residues. CDR3 bases: TGTGCCAGCAGTTACGTGGGACAGGGAATGGTCACCATATATTTT. Residues: CASSYVGQGMVTIYF.

The V and J genes are TRBV5-4 and TRBJ2-5, with 9 bases identical to TRBD2. The CDR3 has 14 residues. V lost 2 bases to trimming and J lost 2 bases; unmatched junction nucleotides: 1. Germline CDR1 reads SGHNT; CDR2 reads YYREEE (reference sequence). The CDR3 loop is CASSFAGGQETQYF. As DNA, the CDR3 is TGTGCCAGCAGCTTTGCGGGAGGGCAAGAGACCCAGTACTTC.

This clone was recorded a few times. This chain uses TRBV4-2 with TRBJ2-2; possibly TRBD1 for D (6 bases). CDR1 LGHNA and CDR2 YNFKEQ come from the germline V gene. V dropped 0 bases and J dropped 0 bases, with 11 bases sitting between them. The CDR3 consists of 17 residues. The DNA of the CDR3 is TGTGCCAGCAGCCAAGATAGTGGGACAACGAACACCGGGGAGCTGTTTTTT. Encoded protein: CASSQDSGTTNTGELFF.

The chain combines TRBV19 with TRBJ2-4, with D possibly being TRBD2 (6 bases). Per germline, CDR1 LNHDA and CDR2 SQIVND (reference sequence). The CDR3 is made up of 16 amino acids. V was pared by 4 bases and J by 3 bases, with 16 bases between. Here the CDR3 reads CASSRVGGAVKNIQYF. The CDR3 DNA follows: TGTGCCAGTAGTAGGGTTGGAGGGGCCGTCAAAAACATTCAGTACTTC.

The CDR3: CAWRTGRDSPLHF. Here the CDR3 DNA reads TGTGCCTGGAGAACAGGTCGTGATTCACCCCTCCACTTT. The V and J genes are TRBV30 and TRBJ1-6, with D possibly being TRBD1 (5 bases). V shed 3 bases and J shed 8 bases, with 11 bases lying between them. The CDR3 consists of 13 residues. Germline V gene sequence: CDR1 GTSNPN, CDR2 SVGIG (reference sequence).